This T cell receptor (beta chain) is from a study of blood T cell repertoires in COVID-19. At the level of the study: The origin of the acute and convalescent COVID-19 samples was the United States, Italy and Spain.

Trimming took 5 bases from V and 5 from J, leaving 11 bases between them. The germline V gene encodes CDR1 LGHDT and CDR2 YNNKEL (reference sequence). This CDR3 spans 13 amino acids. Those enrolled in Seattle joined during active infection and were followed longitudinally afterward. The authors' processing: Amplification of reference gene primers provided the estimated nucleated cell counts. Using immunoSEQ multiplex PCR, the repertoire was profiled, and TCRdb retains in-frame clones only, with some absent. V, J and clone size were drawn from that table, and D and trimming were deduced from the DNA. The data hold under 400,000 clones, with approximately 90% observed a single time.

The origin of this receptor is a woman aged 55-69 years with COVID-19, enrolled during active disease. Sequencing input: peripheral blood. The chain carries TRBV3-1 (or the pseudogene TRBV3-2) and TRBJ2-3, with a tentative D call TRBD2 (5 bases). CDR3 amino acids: CASSGRTGDTQYF. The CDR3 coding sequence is TGTGCCAGCAGCGGAAGGACTGGAGATACGCAGTATTTT.